Listed here are 15 T cell receptor beta chains from one sample, sequenced in a study of T cells in Graves' hyperthyroidism and ophthalmopathy. The TCR beta CDR3 regions underwent amplification using RNA transcripts as the source. TCR CDR3 underwent first-round RT-PCR with the HTBI primer set. TCRdb analysed the multiplex PCR reads with MiXCR anew, one entry per CDR3 protein. The table has approximately 590,000 distinct CDR3 sequences, 15% to 17% seen once. Sequencing used blood. All receptors come from a woman aged 25 to 39 with Graves' hyperthyroidism.

This clonotype has at least ten counts. This sequence joins TRBV18 and TRBJ2-1; D call uncertain. This CDR3 is built from 14 residues. Deletions cut 2 bases from V and 0 bases from J, with 5 bases between. CDR1 and CDR2 (germline): KGHSH, LQKENI. CDR3 residues: CASSPSTSYNEQFF. The CDR3 DNA is TGTGCCAGCTCACCAAGTACCTCCTACAATGAGCAGTTCTTC.

In this sample, this clonotype turned up many times. V and J are TRBV7-8 and TRBJ2-1; TRBD2 aligns across 9 bases. Trimming cost V 6 bases and J 0 bases; bases outside gene matches: 9. The CDR3 has 17 residues. Germline assignment: CDR1 SGHVS and CDR2 FQNEAQ. CDR3 DNA sequence: TGTGCCAGCAGTAAGACCCGACTAGCGGCCTCCTACAATGAGCAGTTCTTC. Translation gives CASSKTRLAASYNEQFF.

Many counts were recorded for this clonotype. V and J are TRBV27 and TRBJ2-2; D possibly corresponds to TRBD1 (6 bases). The CDR3 runs to 13 residues. With 3 bases removed from V and 5 bases from J, the gap between germline ends came to 7 bases. Per germline, CDR1 MNHEY and CDR2 SMNVEV (reference sequence). CDR3 loop: CASSLGTTGELFF. The CDR3 DNA sequence: TGTGCCAGCAGTTTGGGGACAACCGGGGAGCTGTTTTTT.

This clonotype came up a few times. V gene TRBV3-1 combines with J gene TRBJ2-7; weak D call: TRBD1 (6 bases). Deletions cut 1 base from V and 7 bases from J, with 14 bases between. Per germline, CDR1 LGHDT and CDR2 YNNKEL (reference sequence). This CDR3 spans 14 amino acids. CDR3 DNA sequence: TGTGCCAGCAGCCAAGGGACAGTATGGGTAGAGCAGTACTTC. Translated, it gives CASSQGTVWVEQYF.

This clonotype has a count of ten or more. The chain carries TRBV12-3 or TRBV12-4 and TRBJ2-7; 10 bases map to TRBD2. V lost 5 bases to trimming and J lost 3 bases; unmatched junction nucleotides: 7. This CDR3 contains 15 residues. The CDR3: CASSTRTSGHYEQYF. The CDR3 bases are TGTGCCAGCAGTACTCGGACTAGCGGCCACTACGAGCAGTACTTC.

This clonotype was picked up many times. CDR3 sequence reads: CASSGPRSEQYF. Here the CDR3 DNA reads TGTGCCAGCAGCGGCCCTCGGTCCGAGCAGTACTTC. The V and J genes are TRBV7-2 and TRBJ2-7; D gene unclear. The ends were cut back, 5 bases at V and 6 bases at J, with 11 bases in the middle. CDR3 length: 12 residues. Germline-derived CDR1 and CDR2 are SGHTA and FQGNSA. Using reference TRBV7-2 and TRBJ2-7 for the parts outside the CDR3, the full variable domain is GAGVSQSPSNKVTEKGKDVELRCDPISGHTALYWYRQSLGQGLEFLIYFQGNSAPDKSGLPSDRFSAERTGGSVSTLTIQRTQQEDSAVYLCASSGPRSEQYFGPGTRLTVT.

This clonotype was seen only a few times. As DNA, the CDR3 is TGTGCCAGCAGTTACTCTCAGACAGGGTCGAGTTACGAGCAGTACTTC. As protein: CASSYSQTGSSYEQYF. The chain carries TRBV6-5 and TRBJ2-7; 7 bases agree with TRBD1. This CDR3 is 16 amino acids long. Germline V CDR1 and CDR2: MNHEY, SVGAGI. V shed 0 bases, J shed 4 bases, and the junction held 9 bases outside the gene matches.

This clonotype appeared many times. The V call is TRBV20-1, the J call TRBJ1-1; possibly TRBD1 for D (5 bases). Trimming removed 0 bases from V and 0 bases from J, with 11 bases in between. The CDR3 extends over 15 amino acids. Per germline, CDR1 DFQATT and CDR2 SNEGSKA (reference sequence). The CDR3 spells CSAREGVSMNTEAFF. The CDR3 DNA follows: TGCAGTGCTAGAGAGGGGGTAAGCATGAACACTGAAGCTTTCTTT.

This rearrangement joins TRBV19 to TRBJ1-1, with D maybe TRBD1 (5 bases). Trimming removed 7 bases from V and 3 bases from J, with 12 bases in between. The V gene's germline CDR1 is LNHDA and CDR2 SQIVND (reference sequence). This CDR3 contains 13 residues. CDR3 sequence: CASNQGGYTEAFF. CDR3 bases: TGTGCCAGTAATCAGGGAGGATACACTGAAGCTTTCTTT.

This chain connects TRBV19 to TRBJ2-7, with 10 positions matching TRBD1. Germline-derived CDR1 and CDR2 are LNHDA and SQIVND (reference sequence). This CDR3 has 14 amino acids. Germline trimming cut 7 bases from V and 2 bases from J; bases unmatched to any gene: 5. CDR3: CASKAGQGTYEQYF. The CDR3 nucleotides read TGTGCCAGTAAGGCGGGACAGGGGACCTACGAGCAGTACTTC.

This clonotype was seen at least ten times. The chain employs TRBV20-1 and TRBJ2-1, with D possibly being TRBD1 or TRBD2 (5 bases each). Germline V gene data show CDR1 as DFQATT and CDR2 as SNEGSKA (reference sequence). The CDR3 is made up of 15 amino acids. V was cut by 2 bases and J by 9 bases, with 20 bases left in between. Written as DNA, the CDR3 is TGCAGTGCTAGAAACCAGGGACCACGCTCTGGTGAGCAGTTCTTC. It translates to CSARNQGPRSGEQFF.

This clonotype occurred many times. The chain couples TRBV6-1 to TRBJ2-7; the D is unclear. V was shortened by 6 bases and J by 1 base, with 10 bases between the two germline ends. Germline values: CDR1 MNHNS, CDR2 SASEGT. The CDR3 loop spans 13 amino acids. The CDR3 region is CASSSPNSYEQYF. The DNA for the CDR3 is TGTGCCAGCAGCTCCCCGAATTCCTACGAGCAGTACTTC.

This clonotype was counted at least ten times. V and J are TRBV4-1 and TRBJ1-5, with 7 nucleotides matching TRBD1. The germline CDR1 and CDR2 sequences are MGHRA and YSYEKL. The trim removed 1 base at V and 0 bases at J, leaving 0 bases unmatched. This CDR3 region has 15 residues. CDR3 loop: CASSQAGGSNQPQHF. DNA of the CDR3: TGCGCCAGCAGCCAAGCAGGGGGTAGCAATCAGCCCCAGCATTTT.

The chain combines TRBV19 with TRBJ1-4, with 8 bases matching TRBD1. Germline V CDR1 and CDR2: LNHDA, SQIVND (reference sequence). Trimming took 5 bases from V and 10 from J; bases not matched to a gene: 12. The CDR3 is 15 amino acids. CDR3 nucleotides: TGTGCCAGTAGTCGCCAGACGACAGGGGAAGGAAAACTGTTTTTT. Encoded protein: CASSRQTTGEGKLFF. The whole variable domain, filled in from reference TRBV19 and TRBJ1-4, reads DGGITQSPKYLFRKEGQNVTLSCEQNLNHDAMYWYRQDPGQGLRLIYYSQIVNDFQKGDIAEGYSVSREKKESFPLTVTSAQKNPTAFYLCASSRQTTGEGKLFFGSGTQLSVL.

This clonotype was observed a few times. This chain connects TRBV24-1 to TRBJ2-5; D is unresolved. V lost 0 bases and J lost 5, with 12 bases in between. In germline, CDR1 is KGHDR, CDR2 SFDVKD. This CDR3 comprises 15 residues. CDR3 bases: TGTGCCACCAGTGATTTGTCGCGGAGCGACGAGACCCAGTACTTC. Its translation is CATSDLSRSDETQYF.